This T cell receptor beta chain derives from a study of T-cell memory formation after mild COVID-19. General observations from the study: For contracting clones, CD4+ ones sat mainly in CM and EM, CD8+ in EMRA.

A few counts support this clonotype. No antigen is known for it. Germline CDR1 reads KGHSH; CDR2 reads LQKENI. Deletions cut 4 bases from V and 0 bases from J, with 10 bases between. CDR3 length: 16 amino acids. TCRdb used MiXCR to reprocess the 5' RACE reads, holding one entry per CDR3 protein. The sample has about 300,000 distinct CDR3 sequences, 19% seen once; the top ten hold roughly 20%. The sample was PBMCs or a T cell subset sorted from them (not recorded which). This sequence originates from a man between 18 and 29 years old who had mild COVID-19 (a few samples of this study predate the infection). Cell type and time point are not known. The chain links TRBV18 to TRBJ1-6; the D is unclear. The CDR3 protein is CASSRILSSYNSPLHF. DNA of the CDR3: TGTGCCAGCTCACGGATCCTGAGCTCCTATAATTCACCCCTCCACTTT.